This entry concerns a single T cell receptor (beta chain). An end of the junction does not agree with germline; a read error may underlie this. Among the donors, all were healthy bone marrow donors. PCR primers comprised 60 Vbeta and 13 Jbeta primers. Measured with immunoSEQ multiplex PCR; TCRdb has only the in-frame clones, and not every one. The data show more than 150,000 clones, around 81% seen once. The data are from a study of cytomegalovirus exposure and HLA in healthy donors. The receptor's source is a woman aged 25 to 39 in good health and CMV-seronegative. The sequencing input was PBMCs.

CDR3 coding DNA: TGTTCCAGCAGCCCGATCGCTGGGACAGGGCCCCAGCATTTT. It translates to CSSSPIAGTGPQHF. The chain joins TRBV7-9 to TRBJ1-5; 8 bases match TRBD1. This CDR3 has 14 residues. CDR1 and CDR2 (germline): SEHNR, FQNEAQ (reference sequence).